The 21 T cell receptor beta chains listed next were all sequenced from one sample in a study of shared clonotypes between healthy human individuals (dated by TCRdb to the early 2020s). The library was prepared using the immunoSEQ multiplex PCR assay. Held by TCRdb, this immuneACCESS table contains in-frame sequences only and omits some clones. Under half of the omission traces to an unresolved V gene where checked; the cause of the rest is unknown. This sample comprises around 1.1 million clones, about 80% of them detected only once. Approximately 0.9% of the sample rests with the top ten. The sample taken for sequencing was memory CD4+ T cells from PBMCs. The cell subset or site label corresponds to: CD45RA-negative fraction. Source of these receptors: a man younger than 30 in good health. Some clones in this sample may be carry-over from other donors' samples.

This clone has only one observation. This chain connects TRBV9 to TRBJ2-3; D is ambiguous. Germline values: CDR1 SGDLS, CDR2 YYNGEE. Trimming removed 2 bases at V and 3 bases at J, with 7 bases between. This CDR3 has 13 residues. DNA for the CDR3: TGTGCCAGCAGCGTCGAAAAGACAGATACGCAGTATTTT. This encodes CASSVEKTDTQYF.

The chain recombines TRBV5-4 with TRBJ2-4; no clear D. The CDR3 is 13 residues long. Trimming shortened V by 4 bases and J by 7 bases, and 12 bases separated the two germline ends. Germline loops: CDR1 SGHNT, CDR2 YYREEE (reference sequence). This chain's CDR3 is CASSPGISNIQYF. As DNA, the CDR3 is TGTGCCAGCAGCCCGGGTATTTCGAACATTCAGTACTTC.

The rearrangement uses TRBV2 and TRBJ1-5; a weak D match, TRBD1 (5 bases). From germline, CDR1 is SNHLY and CDR2 FYNNEI. CDR3 length: 15 amino acids. Deletions cut 6 bases from V and 3 bases from J, with 15 bases between. CDR3 amino acids: CASRREGTPNQPQHF. The CDR3 DNA sequence: TGTGCCAGCAGGCGAGAGGGGACCCCCAATCAGCCCCAGCATTTT. The complete variable domain, with remaining parts taken from reference TRBV2 and TRBJ1-5, reads EPEVTQTPSHQVTQMGQEVILRCVPISNHLYFYWYRQILGQKVEFLVSFYNNEISEKSEIFDDQFSVERPDGSNFTLKIRSTKLEDSAMYFCASRREGTPNQPQHFGDGTRLSIL.

This chain connects TRBV5-1 to TRBJ2-3, with D uncertain. With 4 bases removed from V and 2 bases from J, the gap between germline ends came to 5 bases. Germline V gene lookup returns CDR1 SGHRS and CDR2 YFSETQ. The CDR3 is 12 residues long. The CDR3 DNA sequence: TGCGCCAGCAGCGCGGTCACAGATACGCAGTATTTT. It yields the protein CASSAVTDTQYF.

The CDR3 region has the DNA TGTGCCAGCAGCTTAGGTAGAAGGGCCACAGATACGCAGTATTTT. As protein: CASSLGRRATDTQYF. The V and J genes are TRBV7-2 and TRBJ2-3; D gene ambiguous. The germline gives CDR1 SGHTA, CDR2 FQGNSA. This CDR3 has 15 residues. V gave up 1 base and J gave up 2 bases, with 10 bases separating them.

The chain carries TRBV18 and TRBJ1-4, with D perhaps TRBD1 (6 bases). This CDR3 contains 15 residues. Trimming removed 4 bases at V and 1 base at J, with 10 bases between. CDR1 and CDR2 from the germline V gene are KGHSH and LQKENI. In DNA, the CDR3 is TGTGCCAGCTCACTGGGACATTTAACTAATGAAAAACTGTTTTTT. Its translation: CASSLGHLTNEKLFF.

Concerning this clone itself: This likely stems from a read error, as it lies one base from a far larger clone. This CDR3 fails to terminate in the conserved phenylalanine or tryptophan, so it likely reflects a read error. The chain is built from TRBV7-7 and TRBJ2-7; 8 bases are shared with TRBD1. The J segment lost 0 bases and the V segment lost 7 bases, leaving 5 bases of the junction unmatched. The CDR3 has 14 amino acids. CDR1 is SSHAT, CDR2 FNYEAQ, per germline (reference sequence). Here the CDR3 reads CASKQGGSSYEQYL. CDR3 DNA: TGTGCCAGCAAACAGGGGGGTAGCTCCTACGAGCAGTACCTC.

Details on this clone: Given a much more abundant clone one base away, this may be a read error. V gene TRBV4-3 combines with J gene TRBJ2-1, with TRBD2 matching 8 bases. The CDR3 runs 17 residues. CDR1 and CDR2 (germline): LGHNA, YSLEER. The chain's CDR3 is CASSQGYAGGSYNKQFF. DNA for the CDR3: TGCGCCAGCAGCCAAGGATACGCGGGAGGATCTTACAATAAGCAGTTCTTC.

The chain has TRBV4-3 and TRBJ2-2, with TRBD2 matching 9 bases. In germline, CDR1 is LGHNA, CDR2 YSLEER. The CDR3 runs 16 residues. Trimming removed 2 bases from V and 4 bases from J; junction bases left unmatched: 5. CDR3 nucleotides: TGCGCCAGCAGCCAACTCGGCGGGAGGGGCACCGGGGAGCTGTTTTTT. Protein sequence: CASSQLGGRGTGELFF.

This clone turned up a few times. A far larger clone differs by one base, so this is likely a read error. The chain employs TRBV28 and TRBJ2-3, with D tentatively TRBD1 (6 bases). This CDR3 is built from 11 residues. Germline lookup yields CDR1 MDHEN and CDR2 SYDVKM. CDR3 in DNA: TGTGCCGGCAGCGGACAGCACTCCCAGTATTTT. Amino acids: CAGSGQHSQYF.

This sequence joins TRBV6-1 and TRBJ1-1; perhaps TRBD1 as D (6 bases). The V gene's germline CDR1 is MNHNS and CDR2 SASEGT. Trimming shortened V by 4 bases and J by 4 bases, and 16 bases separated the two germline ends. This CDR3 comprises 15 residues. The CDR3 loop is CASSVGPGQTTEAFF. The CDR3, as DNA: TGTGCCAGCAGTGTCGGACCGGGACAAACCACTGAAGCTTTCTTT.

The chain carries TRBV29-1 and TRBJ1-2; 9 bases agree with TRBD1. Germline CDR1 reads SQVTM; CDR2 reads ANQGSEA. J gave up 4 bases and V 4 bases, and 7 bases lay outside the gene matches. CDR3 length equals 14 residues. The CDR3 sequence is CSVGHPGQGYGYTF. Here the CDR3 DNA reads TGCAGCGTTGGTCACCCGGGACAGGGCTATGGCTACACCTTC.

The chain combines TRBV7-8 with TRBJ2-7, with D possibly matching TRBD1 (6 bases). Trimming removed 0 bases from V and 2 bases from J, with 11 bases in between. Germline V CDR1 and CDR2: SGHVS, FQNEAQ. This CDR3 has 15 amino acids. Here the CDR3 reads CASSLAGAGTYEQYF. CDR3 DNA sequence: TGTGCCAGCAGCTTAGCGGGGGCAGGCACCTACGAGCAGTACTTC.

Regarding this clone: This sample includes further DNA sequences coding for the same CDR3. The rearrangement uses TRBV4-3 and TRBJ2-5; D gene uncertain. V was pared by 3 bases and J by 1 base, with 12 bases between. The germline gives CDR1 LGHNA, CDR2 YSLEER. The CDR3 is 15 residues long. CDR3 region: CASSQDPGLQETQYF. The CDR3 region has the DNA TGCGCCAGCAGCCAGGATCCTGGGCTCCAAGAGACCCAGTACTTC.

The V and J genes are TRBV18 and TRBJ1-5, with D possibly matching TRBD1 (5 bases). Trimming left V 6 bases short and J 5 bases short, with 20 bases between. Germline V lookup: CDR1 KGHSH, CDR2 LQKENI. CDR3 length: 16 amino acids. This chain's CDR3 is CASSQTGPGADQPQHF. Here the CDR3 DNA reads TGTGCCAGCTCTCAAACAGGTCCGGGTGCGGATCAGCCCCAGCATTTT.

The rearrangement joins TRBV18 to TRBJ2-3; 9 bases align to TRBD2. The length of the CDR3 is 15 residues. CDR1 KGHSH and CDR2 LQKENI come from the germline V gene. The J segment lost 4 bases and the V segment lost 1 base, leaving 3 bases of the junction unmatched. CDR3 nucleotides: TGTGCCAGCTCACCACTAGCGGGAGCGGCAGATACGCAGTATTTT. This gives the protein CASSPLAGAADTQYF. The complete variable domain, with remaining parts taken from reference TRBV18 and TRBJ2-3, reads NAGVMQNPRHLVRRRGQEARLRCSPMKGHSHVYWYRQLPEEGLKFMVYLQKENIIDESGMPKERFSAEFPKEGPSILRIQQVVRGDSAAYFCASSPLAGAADTQYFGPGTRLTVL.

This chain links TRBV25-1 with TRBJ1-4; no definite D call. This CDR3 region has 15 residues. The germline CDR1 and CDR2 sequences are MGHDK and SYGVNS. Trimming shortened V by 1 base and J by 8 bases, and 14 bases separated the two germline ends. CDR3 coding DNA: TGTGCCAGCAGTGAATCCGGGATTAATGCGGAAAAACTGTTTTTT. Translated, it gives CASSESGINAEKLFF.

About this clone: This CDR3 is also generated by other DNA sequences in the sample. The rearrangement links TRBV19 to TRBJ2-7, with D possibly being TRBD2 (6 bases). Trimming left V 3 bases short and J 3 bases short, with 9 bases between. CDR3 length equals 13 residues. Germline assignment: CDR1 LNHDA and CDR2 SQIVND (reference sequence). CDR3 protein: CASSIGRNYEQYF. Written as DNA, the CDR3 is TGTGCCAGTAGTATCGGGAGAAACTACGAGCAGTACTTC.

CDR3: CASSWGRNQPQHF. CDR3 DNA sequence: TGTGCCAGTAGCTGGGGACGCAATCAGCCCCAGCATTTT. The V gene is TRBV19, the J gene TRBJ1-5; D is perhaps TRBD1 (5 bases). Trimming took 6 bases from V and 2 from J, leaving 8 bases between them. The CDR3 is 13 amino acids. The germline gives CDR1 LNHDA, CDR2 SQIVND (reference sequence).

The sample holds a few counts of this clone. The genes are TRBV5-1 and TRBJ2-7; either TRBD1 or TRBD2 may supply D (5 bases each). This CDR3 region has 12 residues. Germline CDR1 is SGHRS and CDR2 is YFSETQ. The V end was cut by 0 bases, the J end by 9 bases, with 10 bases between. CDR3 in DNA: TGCGCCAGCAGCTTGGCGGGACGGGGGCAGTACTTC. This gives the protein CASSLAGRGQYF.

This chain's CDR3 is CASSEQGGGEQYF. The CDR3 DNA reads as TGCGCCAGCAGTGAACAGGGCGGCGGCGAGCAGTACTTC. The chain employs TRBV10-1 and TRBJ2-7, with a tentative D call TRBD1 (6 bases). Germline V gene data show CDR1 as WNHNN and CDR2 as SYGVQD (reference sequence). The CDR3 is 13 amino acids. Trimming removed 3 bases at V and 6 bases at J, with 12 bases between.